These 3 T cell receptor beta chains were all obtained from the same sample, sequenced in a study of cytomegalovirus exposure and HLA in healthy donors. This PCR relied on a set of 60 Vbeta primers and 13 Jbeta primers. The repertoire was sequenced with immunoSEQ multiplex PCR; TCRdb's copy has only in-frame clones and lacks some. This table has 120,000 to 150,000 clones, 82% appearing once. The sequenced sample consisted of PBMCs. These receptors all come from a male donor in good health and CMV-seronegative.

This sequence joins TRBV18 and TRBJ2-2, with 7 bases that match TRBD2. The J segment lost 0 bases and the V segment lost 3 bases, leaving 4 bases of the junction unmatched. Germline CDR1 reads KGHSH; CDR2 reads LQKENI. This CDR3 comprises 16 residues. This chain's CDR3 is CASSPPGGANTGELFF. The CDR3 coding sequence is TGTGCCAGCTCACCGCCGGGGGGAGCGAACACCGGGGAGCTGTTTTTT.

The J gene is TRBJ2-1, the V gene TRBV19; the match to TRBD2 covers 10 bases. CDR3 length equals 17 residues. Germline values: CDR1 LNHDA, CDR2 SQIVND (reference sequence). J lost 4 bases, V lost 3 bases, and 9 bases had no gene match. The DNA for the CDR3 is TGTGCCAGTAGTATTTCTCTAGCGGGAGTGATGTACAATGAGCAGTTCTTC. It specifies CASSISLAGVMYNEQFF.

The chain employs TRBV19 and TRBJ2-7; 8 bases are a match to TRBD2. The CDR3 is 14 residues long. V trimming: 3 bases; J trimming: 10 bases; junction bases outside the gene matches: 11. Per the germline V gene, CDR1 is LNHDA and CDR2 is SQIVND (reference sequence). The DNA of the CDR3 is TGTGCCAGTAGTATCGCGGGAGGTCTCCGCGGTCAGTACTTC. Translation gives CASSIAGGLRGQYF.